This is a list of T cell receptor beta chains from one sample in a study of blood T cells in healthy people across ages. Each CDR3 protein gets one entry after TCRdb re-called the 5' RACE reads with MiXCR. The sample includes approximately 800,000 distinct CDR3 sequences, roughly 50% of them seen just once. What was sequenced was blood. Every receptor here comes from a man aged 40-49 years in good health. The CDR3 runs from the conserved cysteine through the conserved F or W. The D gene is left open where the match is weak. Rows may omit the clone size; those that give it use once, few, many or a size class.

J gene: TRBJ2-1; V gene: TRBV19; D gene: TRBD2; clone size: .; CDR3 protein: CASSMRLAGYNEQFF; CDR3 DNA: TGTGCCAGTAGTATGAGGCTAGCGGGCTACAATGAGCAGTTCTTC
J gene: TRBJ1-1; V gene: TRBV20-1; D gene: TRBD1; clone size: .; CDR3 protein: CSAPIQGINTEAFF; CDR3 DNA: TGCAGTGCTCCAATACAGGGGATTAACACTGAAGCTTTCTTT
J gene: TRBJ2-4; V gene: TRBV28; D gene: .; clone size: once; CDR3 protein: CASMTGRAKNIQYF; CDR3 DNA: TGTGCCAGCATGACAGGACGGGCCAAAAACATTCAGTACTTC
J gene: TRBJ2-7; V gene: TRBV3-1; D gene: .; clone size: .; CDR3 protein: CASSLRRDEQYF; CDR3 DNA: TGTGCCAGCAGCCTCCGTCGGGACGAGCAGTACTTC
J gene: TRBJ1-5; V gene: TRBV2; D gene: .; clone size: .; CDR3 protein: CASSAGVNQPQHF; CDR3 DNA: TGTGCCAGCAGTGCGGGGGTAAATCAGCCCCAGCATTTT
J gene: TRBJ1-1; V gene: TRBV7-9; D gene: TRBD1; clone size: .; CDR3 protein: CASSLNTGGNTEAFF; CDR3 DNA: TGTGCCAGCAGCTTAAACACAGGGGGAAACACTGAAGCTTTCTTT
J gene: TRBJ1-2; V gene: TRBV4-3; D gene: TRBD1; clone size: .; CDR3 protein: CASSPTGGPLYGYTF; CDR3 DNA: TGCGCCAGCAGCCCGACAGGGGGCCCCCTCTATGGCTACACCTTC
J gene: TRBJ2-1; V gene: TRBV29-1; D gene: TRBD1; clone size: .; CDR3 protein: CSVVLRQGAQNEQFF; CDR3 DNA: TGCAGCGTTGTGTTGAGGCAGGGGGCGCAGAATGAGCAGTTCTTC
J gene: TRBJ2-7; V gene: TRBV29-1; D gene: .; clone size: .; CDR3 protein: CSARDGFYEQYF; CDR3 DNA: TGCAGCGCCCGGGACGGTTTTTACGAGCAGTACTTC
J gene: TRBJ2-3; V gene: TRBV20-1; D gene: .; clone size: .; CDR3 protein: CSAGRDDITDTQYF; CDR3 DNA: TGCAGTGCTGGACGGGACGACATCACAGATACGCAGTATTTT
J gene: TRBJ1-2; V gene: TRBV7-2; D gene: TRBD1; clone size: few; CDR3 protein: CASSSTGGHGYTF; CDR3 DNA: TGTGCCAGCAGCTCGACAGGGGGCCATGGCTACACCTTC
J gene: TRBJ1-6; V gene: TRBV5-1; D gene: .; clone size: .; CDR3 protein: CASSLESDSPLHF; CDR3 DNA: TGCGCCAGCAGCTTGGAGTCGGACTCACCCCTCCACTTT
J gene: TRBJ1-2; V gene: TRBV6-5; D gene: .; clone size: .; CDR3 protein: CASKLRGGGYTF; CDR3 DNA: TGTGCCAGCAAGCTCAGGGGAGGGGGCTACACCTTC
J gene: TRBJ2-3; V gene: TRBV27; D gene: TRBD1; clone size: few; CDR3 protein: CASTRGRTGGSDTQYF; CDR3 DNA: TGTGCCAGCACCCGGGGCCGGACAGGGGGATCAGATACGCAGTATTTT
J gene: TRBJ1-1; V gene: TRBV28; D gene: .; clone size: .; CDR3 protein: CASSISRQAYTEAFF; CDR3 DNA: TGTGCCAGCAGTATTTCCCGACAGGCCTACACTGAAGCTTTCTTT
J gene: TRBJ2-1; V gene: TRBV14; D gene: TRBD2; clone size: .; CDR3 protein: CASSRPGLAGFNEQFF; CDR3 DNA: TGTGCCAGCAGTCGACCGGGACTAGCGGGCTTTAATGAGCAGTTCTTC
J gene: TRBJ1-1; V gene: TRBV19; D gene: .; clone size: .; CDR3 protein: CASSPSAGTEAFF; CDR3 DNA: TGTGCCAGTAGCCCCTCAGCGGGCACTGAAGCTTTCTTT
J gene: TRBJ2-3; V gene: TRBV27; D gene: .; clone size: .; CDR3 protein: CASRIYQASTDTQYF; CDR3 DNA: TGTGCCAGCAGGATTTATCAGGCGAGCACAGATACGCAGTATTTT
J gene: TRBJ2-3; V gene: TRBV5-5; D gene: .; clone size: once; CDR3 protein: CASSLGRGASDTQYF; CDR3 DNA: TGTGCCAGCAGCTTAGGCAGGGGGGCCTCGGATACGCAGTATTTT
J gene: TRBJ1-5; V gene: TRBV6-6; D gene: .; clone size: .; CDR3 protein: CASSQGVGQPQHF; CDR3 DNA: TGTGCCAGTAGCCAGGGAGTTGGTCAGCCCCAGCATTTT
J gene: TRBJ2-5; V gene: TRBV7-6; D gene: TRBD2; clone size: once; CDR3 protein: CASSFGAGEETQYF; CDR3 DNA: TGTGCCAGCAGCTTCGGAGCGGGAGAAGAGACCCAGTACTTC
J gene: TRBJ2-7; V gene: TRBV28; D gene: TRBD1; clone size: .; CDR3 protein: CASSSWTGLYEQYF; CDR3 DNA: TGTGCCAGCAGTTCTTGGACAGGACTCTACGAGCAGTACTTC
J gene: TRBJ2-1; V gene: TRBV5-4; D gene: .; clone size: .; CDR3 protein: CASSKVNNEQFF; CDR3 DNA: TGTGCCAGCAGCAAGGTTAACAATGAGCAGTTCTTC
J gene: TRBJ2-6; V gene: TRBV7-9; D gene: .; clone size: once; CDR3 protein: CANDQGTGANVLTF; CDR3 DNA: TGTGCCAACGACCAGGGTACTGGGGCCAACGTCCTGACTTTC
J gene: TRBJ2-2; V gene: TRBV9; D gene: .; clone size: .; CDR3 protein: CASSVAGSTGELFF; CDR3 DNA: TGTGCCAGCAGCGTAGCTGGGAGCACCGGGGAGCTGTTTTTT
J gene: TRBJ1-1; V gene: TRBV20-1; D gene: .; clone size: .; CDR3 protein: CSALGQNTEAFF; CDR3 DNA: TGCAGTGCCCTGGGGCAGAACACTGAAGCTTTCTTT
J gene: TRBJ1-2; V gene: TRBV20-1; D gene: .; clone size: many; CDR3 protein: CSARGTLYGYTF; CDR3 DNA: TGCAGTGCTAGGGGGACCCTCTATGGCTACACCTTC
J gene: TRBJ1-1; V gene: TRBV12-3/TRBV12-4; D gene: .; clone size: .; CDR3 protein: CASRNQGGIGANTEAFF; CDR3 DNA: TGTGCCAGCAGGAACCAAGGGGGTATCGGGGCGAACACTGAAGCTTTCTTT
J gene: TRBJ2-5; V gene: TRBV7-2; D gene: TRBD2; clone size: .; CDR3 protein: CASSLGVAGGQETQYF; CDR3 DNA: TGTGCCAGCAGCTTAGGGGTAGCGGGAGGGCAAGAGACCCAGTACTTC
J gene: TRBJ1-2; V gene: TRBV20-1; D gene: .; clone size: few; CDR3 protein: CSARDLDAGYGYTF; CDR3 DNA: TGCAGTGCTAGAGATCTGGATGCGGGCTATGGCTACACCTTC
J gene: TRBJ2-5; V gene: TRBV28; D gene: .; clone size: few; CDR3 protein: CASSKNQETQYF; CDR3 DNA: TGTGCCAGCAGCAAGAACCAAGAGACCCAGTACTTC
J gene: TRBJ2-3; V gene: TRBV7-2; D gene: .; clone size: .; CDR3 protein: CASSRSSSSRTVGDTQYF; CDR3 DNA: TGTGCCAGCAGCCGAAGTTCCTCTAGCCGAACGGTTGGGGATACGCAGTATTTT
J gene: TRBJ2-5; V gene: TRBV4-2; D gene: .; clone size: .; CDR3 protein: CASSQGDGLNEQYF; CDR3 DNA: TGTGCCAGCAGCCAAGGGGACGGACTCAATGAGCAGTACTTC
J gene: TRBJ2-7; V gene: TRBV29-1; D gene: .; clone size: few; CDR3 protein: CSVLGTYEQYF; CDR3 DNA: TGCAGCGTCCTGGGTACGTACGAGCAGTACTTC
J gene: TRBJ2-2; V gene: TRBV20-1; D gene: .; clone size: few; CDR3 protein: CSVVETNTGELFF; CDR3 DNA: TGCAGTGTCGTGGAGACCAACACCGGGGAGCTGTTTTTT
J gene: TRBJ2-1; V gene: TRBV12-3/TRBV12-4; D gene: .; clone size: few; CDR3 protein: CASSLAAAAGNEQFF; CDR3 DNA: TGTGCCAGCAGTTTAGCTGCTGCCGCGGGCAATGAGCAGTTCTTC
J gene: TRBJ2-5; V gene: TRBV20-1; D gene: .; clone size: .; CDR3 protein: CSARPTGLSGWTQYF; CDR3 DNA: TGCAGTGCTAGACCCACAGGGTTATCGGGCTGGACCCAGTACTTC
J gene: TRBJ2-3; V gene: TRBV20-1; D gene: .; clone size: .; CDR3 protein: CSARDRNKADTQYF; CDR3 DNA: TGCAGTGCTAGAGATCGTAACAAGGCAGATACGCAGTATTTT
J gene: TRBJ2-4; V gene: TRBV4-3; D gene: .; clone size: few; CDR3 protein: CASSQDLGQGKNIQYF; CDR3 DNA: TGCGCCAGCAGCCAAGATTTGGGGCAGGGGAAAAACATTCAGTACTTC
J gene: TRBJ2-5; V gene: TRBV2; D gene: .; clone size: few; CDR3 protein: CASSAGLETQYF; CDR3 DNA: TGTGCCAGCTCTGCGGGTTTGGAGACCCAGTACTTC
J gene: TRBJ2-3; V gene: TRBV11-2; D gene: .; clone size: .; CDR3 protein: CASSTQPGPADTQYF; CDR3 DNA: TGTGCCAGCAGCACTCAACCAGGCCCTGCAGATACGCAGTATTTT
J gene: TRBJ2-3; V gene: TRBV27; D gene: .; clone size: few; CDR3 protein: CASSLYQGRNTQYF; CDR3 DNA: TGTGCCAGCAGTTTATATCAGGGGCGGAATACGCAGTATTTT
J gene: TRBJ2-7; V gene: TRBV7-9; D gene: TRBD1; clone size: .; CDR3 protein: CASSSRPGQGALEQYF; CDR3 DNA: TGTGCCAGCAGTTCTCGGCCGGGACAGGGGGCGCTTGAGCAGTACTTC
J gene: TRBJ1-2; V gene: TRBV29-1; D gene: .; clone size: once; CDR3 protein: CSVPDGYTF; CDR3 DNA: TGCAGCGTTCCGGATGGCTACACCTTC
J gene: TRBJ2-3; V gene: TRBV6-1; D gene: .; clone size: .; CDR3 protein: CASSVYTDTQYF; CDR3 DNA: TGTGCCAGCAGTGTTTACACAGATACGCAGTATTTT
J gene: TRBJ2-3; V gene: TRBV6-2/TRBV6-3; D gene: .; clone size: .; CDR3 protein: CACGRKGTDTQYF; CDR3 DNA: TGTGCCTGTGGGCGGAAGGGCACAGATACGCAGTATTTT
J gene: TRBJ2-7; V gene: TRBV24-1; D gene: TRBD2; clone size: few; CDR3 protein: CATQGWDSGRYSYEQYF; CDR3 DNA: TGTGCCACCCAGGGGTGGGATAGCGGGAGATACTCCTACGAGCAGTACTTC
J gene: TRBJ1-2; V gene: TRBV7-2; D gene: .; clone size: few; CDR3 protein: CASSKDSYGYTF; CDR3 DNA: TGTGCCAGCAGCAAAGACAGCTATGGCTACACCTTC
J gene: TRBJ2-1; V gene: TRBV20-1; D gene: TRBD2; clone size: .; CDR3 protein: CSASPAGGPYNEQFF; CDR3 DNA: TGCAGTGCTAGTCCGGCGGGGGGGCCCTACAATGAGCAGTTCTTC
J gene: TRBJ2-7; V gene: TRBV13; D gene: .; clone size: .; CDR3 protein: CASSIGSGGPPYEQYF; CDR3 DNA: TGTGCCAGCAGTATAGGGTCCGGCGGCCCTCCCTACGAGCAGTACTTC
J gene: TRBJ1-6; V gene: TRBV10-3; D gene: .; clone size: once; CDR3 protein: CAISEGPSYNSPLHF; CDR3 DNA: TGTGCCATCAGTGAGGGGCCGAGTTATAATTCACCCCTCCACTTT
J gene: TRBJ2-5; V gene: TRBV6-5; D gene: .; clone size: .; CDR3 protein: CASSYSFDASSYGQYF; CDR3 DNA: TGTGCCAGCAGTTACTCCTTTGACGCAAGCTCCTACGGGCAGTACTTC
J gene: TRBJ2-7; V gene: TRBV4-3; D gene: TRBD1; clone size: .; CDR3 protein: CASSQGGTGVPYEQYF; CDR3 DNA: TGCGCCAGCAGCCAAGGAGGGACAGGGGTGCCCTACGAGCAGTACTTC
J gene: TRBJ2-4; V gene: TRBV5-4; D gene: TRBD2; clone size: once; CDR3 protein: CASSSQTSGRKNIQYF; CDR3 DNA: TGTGCCAGCAGCTCCCAGACTAGCGGAAGAAAAAACATTCAGTACTTC
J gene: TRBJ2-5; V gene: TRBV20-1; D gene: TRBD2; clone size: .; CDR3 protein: CSASSGRAFLETQYF; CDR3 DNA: TGTAGTGCTAGTAGCGGGAGGGCCTTCTTAGAGACCCAGTACTTC
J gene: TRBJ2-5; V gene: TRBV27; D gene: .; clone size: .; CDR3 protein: CASSLLGPMLQQTQYF; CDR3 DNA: TGTGCCAGCAGTTTACTAGGACCGATGCTCCAGCAGACCCAGTACTTC
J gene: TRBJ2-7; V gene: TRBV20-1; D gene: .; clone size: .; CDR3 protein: CSASARGVGNEQYF; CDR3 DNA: TGCAGTGCTAGCGCCAGGGGGGTTGGCAATGAGCAGTACTTC
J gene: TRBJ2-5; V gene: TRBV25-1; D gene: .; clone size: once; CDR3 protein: CASSAGTLEGETEYF; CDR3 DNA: TGTGCCAGCAGTGCGGGGACACTCGAGGGAGAGACCGAGTACTTC
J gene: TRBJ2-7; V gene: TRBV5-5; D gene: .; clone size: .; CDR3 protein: CASSIQTNDYEQYF; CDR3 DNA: TGTGCCAGCAGCATACAGACAAACGACTACGAGCAGTACTTC